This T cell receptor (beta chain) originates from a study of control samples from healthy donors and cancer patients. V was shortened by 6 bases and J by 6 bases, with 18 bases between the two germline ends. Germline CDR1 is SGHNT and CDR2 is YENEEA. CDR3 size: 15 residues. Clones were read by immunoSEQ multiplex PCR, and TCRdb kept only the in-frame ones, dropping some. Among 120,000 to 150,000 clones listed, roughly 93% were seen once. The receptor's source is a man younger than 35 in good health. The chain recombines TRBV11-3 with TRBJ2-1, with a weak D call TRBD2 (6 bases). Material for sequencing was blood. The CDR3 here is CASSFGTFPFNEQFF. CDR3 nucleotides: TGTGCCAGCAGTTTTGGGACTTTCCCGTTCAATGAGCAGTTCTTC.